One TCR beta chain is described in this entry. Its matching antigen is unknown. Subsets obtained from CD4+ cells comprised CD45RA+ naive and CD45RA-negative memory cells. The sample is drawn from a study of shared clonotypes between healthy human individuals. Study-wide findings and caveats: Rarefaction indicated that sorted-subset sequencing remained incomplete although depth was large.

Per germline, CDR1 LGHNA and CDR2 YNFKEQ. This CDR3 is 16 amino acids long. The J segment lost 0 bases and the V segment lost 2 bases, leaving 1 base of the junction unmatched. Deep-level running was used for the assay. Only in-frame clones appear in the TCRdb table, and some are missing; sequencing was by immunoSEQ multiplex PCR. The sample has around 1.5 million clones; 95% to 99% are singletons. The rearrangement joins TRBV4-2 to TRBJ2-7; 13 nucleotides agree with TRBD2. The TCR originated in a man under 40 in good health. Input material: naive CD4+ T cells sorted from blood. The sample's subset: CD45RA+ positively selected. CDR3 nucleotides: TGTGCCAGCAGCCAAAGGACTAGCGGGAGCTCCTACGAGCAGTACTTC. It is translated as CASSQRTSGSSYEQYF.